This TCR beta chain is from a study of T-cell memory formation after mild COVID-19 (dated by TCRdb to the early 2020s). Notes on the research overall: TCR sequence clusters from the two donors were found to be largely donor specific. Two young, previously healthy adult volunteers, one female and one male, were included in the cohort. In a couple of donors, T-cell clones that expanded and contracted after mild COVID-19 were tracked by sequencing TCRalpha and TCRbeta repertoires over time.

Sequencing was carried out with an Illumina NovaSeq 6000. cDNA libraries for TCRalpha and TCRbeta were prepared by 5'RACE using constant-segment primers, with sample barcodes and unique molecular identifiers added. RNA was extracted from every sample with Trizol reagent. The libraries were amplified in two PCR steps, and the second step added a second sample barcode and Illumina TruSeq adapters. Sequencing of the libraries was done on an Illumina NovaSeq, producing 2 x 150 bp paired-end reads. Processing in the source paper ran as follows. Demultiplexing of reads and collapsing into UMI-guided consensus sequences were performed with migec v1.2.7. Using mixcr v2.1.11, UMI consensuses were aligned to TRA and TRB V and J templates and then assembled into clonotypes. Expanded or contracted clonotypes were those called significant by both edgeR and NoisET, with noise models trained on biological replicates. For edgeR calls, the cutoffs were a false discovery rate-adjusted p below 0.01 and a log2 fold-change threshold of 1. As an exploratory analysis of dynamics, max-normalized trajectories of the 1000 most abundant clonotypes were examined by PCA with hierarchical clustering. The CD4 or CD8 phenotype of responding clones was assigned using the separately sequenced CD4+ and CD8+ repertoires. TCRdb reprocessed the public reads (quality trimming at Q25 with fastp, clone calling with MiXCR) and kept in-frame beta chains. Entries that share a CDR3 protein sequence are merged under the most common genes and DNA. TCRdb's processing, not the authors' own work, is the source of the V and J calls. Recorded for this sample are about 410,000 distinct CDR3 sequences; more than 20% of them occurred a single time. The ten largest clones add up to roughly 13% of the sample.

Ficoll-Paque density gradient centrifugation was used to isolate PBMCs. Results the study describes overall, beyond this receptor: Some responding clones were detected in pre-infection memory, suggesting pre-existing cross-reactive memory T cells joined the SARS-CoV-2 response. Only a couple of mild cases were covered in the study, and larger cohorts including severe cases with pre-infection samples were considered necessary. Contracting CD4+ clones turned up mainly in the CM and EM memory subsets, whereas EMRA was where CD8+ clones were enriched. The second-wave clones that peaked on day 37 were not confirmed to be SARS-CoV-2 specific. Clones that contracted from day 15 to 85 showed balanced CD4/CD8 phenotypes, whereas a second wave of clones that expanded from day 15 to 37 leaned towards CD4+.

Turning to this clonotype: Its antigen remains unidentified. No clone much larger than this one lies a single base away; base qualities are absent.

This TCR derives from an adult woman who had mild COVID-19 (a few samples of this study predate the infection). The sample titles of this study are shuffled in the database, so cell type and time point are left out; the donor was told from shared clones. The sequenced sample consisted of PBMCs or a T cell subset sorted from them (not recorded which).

The sequenced DNA: TGTGCCAGCAGCGCGGGACAGGTGGAAGCTTTCTTT. Its translation is CASSAGQVEAFF. Here the chain combines TRBV7-9 and TRBJ1-1, and TRBD1 matches 8 of the central bases. In the germline V gene (reference sequence), CDR1 corresponds to SEHNR and CDR2 to FQNEAQ. Trimming accounts for 5 bases at V and 8 bases at J, while the number of junction bases matched to no gene is 4. From the cysteine up to the phenylalanine, the CDR3 has a length of 12 residues. The kept DNA is CDR3 alone, 36 bases in frame from the first base. Beyond the CDR3, the reference TRBV7-9 and TRBJ1-1 genes provide the residues; the full variable domain reads: DTGVSQNPRHKITKRGQNVTFRCDPISEHNRLYWYRQTLGQGPEFLTYFQNEAQLEKSRLLSDRFSAERPKGSFSTLEIQRTEQGDSAMYLCASSAGQVEAFFGQGTRLTVV.